These 25 T cell receptor beta chains came from one sample sequenced in a study of blood T cell repertoires in COVID-19. The repertoire was sequenced with immunoSEQ multiplex PCR; TCRdb's copy has only in-frame clones and lacks some. The repertoire holds 200,000 to 250,000 clones, with roughly 80% as singletons. Sequencing was done on a sample of PBMCs or T cells enriched from blood (not recorded which). These receptors all come from a woman aged 35 to 49 with acute COVID-19.

The chain uses TRBV3-1 (or the pseudogene TRBV3-2) and TRBJ2-1; 12 bases agree with TRBD2. The CDR3 runs to 16 residues. Germline lookup yields CDR1 LGHDT and CDR2 YNNKEL (reference sequence). V trimming: 1 base; J trimming: 7 bases; junction bases outside the gene matches: 5. CDR3 amino acids: CASSQVRGTSGNEQFF. In nucleotides, the CDR3 is TGTGCCAGCAGCCAAGTGAGGGGGACTAGCGGGAATGAGCAGTTCTTC.

V is TRBV2 and J is TRBJ1-6; no definite D call. V was shortened by 4 bases and J by 2 bases, with 12 bases between the two germline ends. Looked up from germline, CDR1 is SNHLY and CDR2 is FYNNEI. This CDR3 spans 16 amino acids. Here the CDR3 reads CASSGVVGAYNSPLHF. For the CDR3, the DNA is TGTGCCAGCAGTGGGGTCGTCGGGGCCTATAATTCACCCCTCCACTTT.

The chain joins TRBV5-8 to TRBJ2-2; 10 bases line up with TRBD1. The CDR3 consists of 15 residues. V was pared by 4 bases and J by 6 bases, with 6 bases of the junction left unmatched. Germline V CDR1 and CDR2: SGHTS, YDEGEE. The CDR3 here is CASSRQGASAGELFF. The CDR3 DNA reads as TGTGCCAGCAGCCGACAGGGGGCTTCAGCCGGGGAGCTGTTTTTT.

The rearrangement links TRBV7-3 to TRBJ1-1; no definite D call. The CDR3 is 13 amino acids. CDR1 is SGHTA and CDR2 is FQGTGA in the germline V gene. The V end was cut by 2 bases, the J end by 4 bases, with 8 bases between. The CDR3 spells CASSLVVATEAFF. The CDR3 DNA follows: TGTGCCAGCAGCTTAGTAGTAGCCACTGAAGCTTTCTTT.

This clone showed up just a few times. V is TRBV11-2 and J is TRBJ2-7, with D maybe TRBD1 (6 bases). V dropped 4 bases and J dropped 2 bases, with 15 bases sitting between them. This CDR3 region has 15 residues. Germline V CDR1 and CDR2: SGHAT, FQNNGV. CDR3 nucleotides: TGTGCCAGCAGCTCCTTGGACAGCGAAGCCTACGAGCAGTACTTC. This codes for CASSSLDSEAYEQYF.

The chain recombines TRBV7-8 with TRBJ2-1, with 11 bases matching TRBD2. The V gene's germline CDR1 is SGHVS and CDR2 FQNEAQ. CDR3 length: 20 amino acids. V dropped 5 bases and J dropped 3; count of bases not matched to a gene: 18. The CDR3 loop is CASSPPGRGFGTSGYNEQFF. The CDR3 region has the DNA TGTGCCAGCAGCCCCCCCGGCAGGGGGTTTGGGACTAGCGGCTACAATGAGCAGTTCTTC. Variable domain in full (rest from reference TRBV7-8 and TRBJ2-1): GAGVSQSPRYKVAKRGQDVALRCDPISGHVSLFWYQQALGQGPEFLTYFQNEAQLDKSGLPSDRFFAERPEGSVSTLKIQRTQQEDSAVYLCASSPPGRGFGTSGYNEQFFGPGTRLTVL.

V and J are TRBV7-2 and TRBJ2-5; 8 bases map to TRBD2. The CDR3 runs to 18 residues. The ends lost 0 bases at V and 4 bases at J; junction bases unmatched: 13. CDR1 and CDR2 from the germline V gene are SGHTA and FQGNSA. As DNA, the CDR3 is TGTGCCAGCAGCTTAGCGCTAAGGGGCGGGGGGACCGCAGAGACCCAGTACTTC. Its protein product is CASSLALRGGGTAETQYF.

This chain connects TRBV5-5 to TRBJ2-3, with TRBD1 identical over 9 bases. The germline V gene has CDR1 SGHKS and CDR2 YYEKEE (reference sequence). The CDR3 runs 15 residues. V gave up 6 bases and J gave up 5 bases; unmatched junction bases: 10. This CDR3 reads CASTLRTGAQDTQYF. Here the CDR3 DNA reads TGTGCCAGCACCCTTCGGACAGGGGCGCAAGATACGCAGTATTTT.

This clone came up a few times. This chain joins TRBV4-1 and TRBJ1-5, with D tentatively TRBD1 (6 bases). V was shortened by 1 base and J by 1 base, with 8 bases between the two germline ends. CDR1 is MGHRA and CDR2 is YSYEKL in the germline V gene. This CDR3 has 15 amino acids. The CDR3 DNA follows: TGCGCCAGCAGCCAAGGGACAGTCAGCAATCAGCCCCAGCATTTT. It encodes CASSQGTVSNQPQHF.

The J gene is TRBJ2-7, the V gene TRBV27, with 13 bases fitting TRBD2. The CDR3 spans 15 residues. Trimming removed 5 bases from V and 3 bases from J; junction bases left unmatched: 4. Germline V CDR1 and CDR2: MNHEY, SMNVEV (reference sequence). CDR3 in amino acids: CASSPGTSGDYEQYF. CDR3 DNA: TGTGCCAGCAGTCCTGGGACTAGCGGGGACTACGAGCAGTACTTC.

The chain uses TRBV10-2 and TRBJ2-3; possibly TRBD2 for D (5 bases). CDR3 length: 14 amino acids. Germline lookup yields CDR1 WSHSY and CDR2 SAAADI. V lost 6 bases, J lost 1 base, and 11 bases lay in between. The CDR3 region is CASRRESRTDTQYF. The CDR3 DNA follows: TGCGCCAGCAGGAGGGAGAGCCGCACAGATACGCAGTATTTT.

The chain links TRBV4-3 to TRBJ2-2; D unresolved. Germline loops: CDR1 LGHNA, CDR2 YSLEER. The CDR3 has 13 amino acids. V was trimmed by 4 bases and J by 3 bases, leaving 6 bases between them. The CDR3: CASSPTYTGELFF. The CDR3 DNA reads as TGCGCCAGCAGCCCGACTTACACCGGGGAGCTGTTTTTT.

This sequence joins TRBV30 and TRBJ2-7; D is possibly TRBD2 (8 bases). The V end lost 5 bases, the J end lost 6 bases, and 29 bases lay between the germline ends. Germline lookup yields CDR1 GTSNPN and CDR2 SVGIG (reference sequence). This CDR3 is 17 amino acids long. DNA for the CDR3: TGTGCCTGGTCAGGTGGTTTCCGGGACAGCGGGGGAAGCGAGCAGTACTTC. Its protein is CAWSGGFRDSGGSEQYF.

The chain recombines TRBV6-5 with TRBJ2-1; weak D call: TRBD1 (7 bases). This CDR3 comprises 16 residues. Germline V gene sequence: CDR1 MNHEY, CDR2 SVGAGI. The V gene lost 0 bases and the J gene lost 3 bases, with 12 bases spanning the gap. The chain's CDR3 is CASSYSRQGGYNEQFF. CDR3 nucleotides: TGTGCCAGCAGTTACTCGAGGCAGGGGGGCTACAATGAGCAGTTCTTC.

The chain is built from TRBV6-5 and TRBJ1-1; D gene uncertain. CDR3 size: 15 residues. V was shortened by 4 bases and J by 5 bases, with 17 bases between the two germline ends. In germline, CDR1 is MNHEY, CDR2 SVGAGI. CDR3 DNA sequence: TGTGCCAGCAGTTGGGCGGAAGGAGGAAGGACTGAAGCTTTCTTT. This translates into CASSWAEGGRTEAFF.

The gene calls are TRBV11-3 and TRBJ2-3, with D tentatively TRBD2 (5 bases). With 1 base removed from V and 4 bases from J, the gap between germline ends came to 9 bases. Germline values: CDR1 SGHNT, CDR2 YENEEA. CDR3 length: 14 residues. Here the CDR3 reads CASSLGTAADTQYF. DNA for the CDR3: TGTGCCAGCAGCTTAGGGACTGCGGCAGATACGCAGTATTTT. The whole variable domain, filled in from reference TRBV11-3 and TRBJ2-3, reads EAGVVQSPRYKIIEKKQPVAFWCNPISGHNTLYWYLQNLGQGPELLIRYENEEAVDDSQLPKDRFSAERLKGVDSTLKIQPAELGDSAVYLCASSLGTAADTQYFGPGTRLTVL.

The chain is built from TRBV5-3 and TRBJ1-6, with 10 bases identical to TRBD1. TRBV5-3 is identified as an open reading frame with a role that is uncertain. Germline trimming cut 4 bases from V and 6 bases from J; bases unmatched to any gene: 19. This CDR3 is 20 amino acids long. The CDR3 sequence is CARSGRFETGGVGSNSPLHF. DNA for the CDR3: TGTGCCAGAAGCGGCCGTTTCGAGACAGGGGGCGTAGGGAGTAATTCACCCCTCCACTTT.

V and J are TRBV5-1 and TRBJ2-1, with TRBD2 matching 9 bases. In germline, CDR1 is SGHRS, CDR2 YFSETQ. The CDR3 loop spans 15 amino acids. V lost 2 bases, J lost 8 bases, and 8 bases stayed unmatched. DNA for the CDR3: TGCGCCAGCAGCTTAGCGGGAGGTGAGTGGCATGAGCAGTTCTTC. Amino acid sequence: CASSLAGGEWHEQFF.

The chain has TRBV5-8 and TRBJ2-5, with TRBD2 matching 8 bases. There are 15 residues in the CDR3. The V gene end was trimmed by 0 bases and the J gene end by 6 bases; junction bases not matched to a gene: 7. The germline V gene has CDR1 SGHTS and CDR2 YDEGEE. The chain's CDR3 is CASSLVGTGGKTQYF. The CDR3 nucleotides are TGTGCCAGCAGCTTGGTGGGGACGGGAGGGAAGACCCAGTACTTC.

CDR3 sequence: CASTGLMEAFF. The CDR3 DNA follows: TGTGCCAGCACAGGGTTAATGGAAGCTTTCTTT. V is TRBV27 and J is TRBJ1-1; TRBD1 might be the D (5 bases). The V end lost 7 bases, the J end lost 8 bases, and 11 bases lay between the germline ends. CDR1 is MNHEY and CDR2 is SMNVEV in the germline V gene (reference sequence). The CDR3 is made up of 11 amino acids.

The rearrangement uses TRBV19 and TRBJ1-5, with TRBD1 identical over 7 bases. Germline lookup yields CDR1 LNHDA and CDR2 SQIVND (reference sequence). The V gene end was trimmed by 6 bases and the J gene end by 0 bases; junction bases not matched to a gene: 20. CDR3 length equals 20 residues. The CDR3 DNA follows: TGTGCCAGTAGGACCCGGGACAGAGTATCGGGAACTTATAGCAATCAGCCCCAGCATTTT. Translating it yields CASRTRDRVSGTYSNQPQHF. Together with reference TRBV19 and TRBJ1-5, the CDR3 gives the full variable domain: DGGITQSPKYLFRKEGQNVTLSCEQNLNHDAMYWYRQDPGQGLRLIYYSQIVNDFQKGDIAEGYSVSREKKESFPLTVTSAQKNPTAFYLCASRTRDRVSGTYSNQPQHFGDGTRLSIL.

The chain employs TRBV4-2 and TRBJ2-1; TRBD2 matches at 7 bases. CDR1 is LGHNA, CDR2 YNFKEQ, per germline. This CDR3 spans 15 amino acids. The V gene end was trimmed by 0 bases and the J gene end by 13 bases; junction bases not matched to a gene: 12. DNA for the CDR3: TGTGCCAGCAGCCAAGAGGCGACGTTAGCGGGTTTACAGTTCTTC. Translated: CASSQEATLAGLQFF.

This rearrangement joins TRBV6-6 to TRBJ2-7; D might be TRBD1 (5 bases). Trimming left V 0 bases short and J 3 bases short, with 9 bases between. The CDR3 has 14 amino acids. Per germline, CDR1 MNHNY and CDR2 SVGAGI (reference sequence). The chain's CDR3 is CASSYSRQHYEQYF. For the CDR3, the DNA is TGTGCCAGCAGTTACTCGAGACAGCACTACGAGCAGTACTTC.

The chain has TRBV19 and TRBJ1-1; D call uncertain. V was shortened by 3 bases and J by 1 base, with 6 bases between the two germline ends. Germline lookup yields CDR1 LNHDA and CDR2 SQIVND (reference sequence). CDR3 length: 13 residues. CDR3 loop: CASSMSGNTEAFF. DNA of the CDR3: TGTGCCAGTAGTATGTCAGGGAACACTGAAGCTTTCTTT.

The rearrangement uses TRBV6-5 and TRBJ2-7; D is possibly TRBD1 (6 bases). This CDR3 comprises 14 residues. Between the trimmed V and J ends, which lost 5 bases and 3 bases, there was a span of 14 bases. CDR1 MNHEY and CDR2 SVGAGI come from the germline V gene. The CDR3 reads CASSPTGFGYEQYF. CDR3 nucleotide sequence: TGTGCCAGCAGTCCAACAGGGTTCGGCTACGAGCAGTACTTC.